This note documents a single TCR beta chain sequence. Antigen unknown. TCRdb's copy holds only in-frame clones and misses some; the assay was immunoSEQ multiplex PCR. The sample holds some 120,000 clones, more than 80% seen once. This record belongs to a study of T cell responses to AZD1222 COVID-19 vaccine. Study results and caveats: The sample set comprised mostly white British donors with more females, and clonal diversity was possibly underestimated. Spike as a whole was targeted by vaccine-associated CD4 TCRs, dominant at 160-218 and 743-854. Nearly half of the spike-specific TCRs reportedly recognize variant regions that carry no mutations. At baseline, just five to seven AZD1222 recipients tested seropositive.

CDR1 and CDR2 from the germline V gene are MNHEY and SMNVEV (reference sequence). The CDR3 is 15 amino acids. The V and J ends lost 2 bases and 5 bases, in that order; junction bases with no gene match: 4. The input for sequencing was peripheral blood, taken on day 0 of AZD1222 vaccination. The chain combines TRBV27 with TRBJ1-1; 11 nucleotides match TRBD1. The receptor comes from an adult in good health. CDR3 residues: CASSLGGTGGTEAFF. In DNA form, the CDR3 reads TGTGCCAGCAGTTTAGGTGGGACAGGGGGGACTGAAGCTTTCTTT.